This TCR beta chain was profiled in a study of T cell repertoires in cytomegalovirus infection. TCRdb itself ran the reads through MiXCR, one entry per CDR3 protein. The table has about 900,000 distinct CDR3 sequences, 25% to 40% seen once. CDR1 is SGHVS and CDR2 is FNYEAQ in the germline V gene. Trimming pared 8 bases from V and 0 bases from J, leaving 8 bases between. The CDR3 sequence is 13 residues long. Concerning this clonotype itself: Its antigen is not identified.

The sequence was collected from a human donor in good health (CMV status not recorded). Some clones in this sample may be carry-over from other donors' samples. The input for sequencing was cultured CD8+ T cells from PBMCs, taken from culture after CMV antigen stimulation. V is TRBV7-6 and J is TRBJ1-5; D not certain. Written as DNA, the CDR3 is TGTGCCAGCCACCCTCGTAGCAATCAGCCCCAGCATTTT. It specifies CASHPRSNQPQHF.